This TCR beta chain is from a study of blood T cell repertoires in COVID-19. Study-wide context: Italy, Spain and the United States were the sources of the convalescent and acute COVID-19 samples. Nucleic acid was either cDNA or gDNA, and it came from T cells, B-cell-depleted T cells, or PBMCs.

V shed 6 bases, J shed 4 bases, and the junction held 8 bases outside the gene matches. The germline V gene has CDR1 MNHEY and CDR2 SVGEGT. This CDR3 has 15 amino acids. This clone was seen only a few times. Authors' analysis steps: Using reference gene primer amplification, nucleated cell counts were estimated. The repertoire was sequenced with immunoSEQ multiplex PCR; TCRdb's copy has only in-frame clones and lacks some. D and trimming come from the DNA, and the V and J calls and clone size come from that table. The data contain approximately 74,000 clones, 88% of them singletons. The material sequenced was peripheral blood. V is TRBV6-2 or TRBV6-3 and J is TRBJ1-5; 8 bases align to TRBD1. The receptor's source is a man aged 65-85 years with acute or convalescent COVID-19. CDR3 bases: TGTGCCAGCAGCAGCGGACAGGGAGATAATCAGCCCCAGCATTTT. Protein product: CASSSGQGDNQPQHF.